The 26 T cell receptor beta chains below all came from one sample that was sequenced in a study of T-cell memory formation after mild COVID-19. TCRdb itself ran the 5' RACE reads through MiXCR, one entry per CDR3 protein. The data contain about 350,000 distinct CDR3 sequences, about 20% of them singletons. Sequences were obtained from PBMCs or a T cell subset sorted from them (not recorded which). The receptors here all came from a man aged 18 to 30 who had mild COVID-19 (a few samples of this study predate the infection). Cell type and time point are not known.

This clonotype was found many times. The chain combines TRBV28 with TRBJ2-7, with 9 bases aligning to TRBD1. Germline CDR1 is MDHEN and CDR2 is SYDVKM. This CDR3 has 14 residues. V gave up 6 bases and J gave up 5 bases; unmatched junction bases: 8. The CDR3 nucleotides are TGTGCCAGCAGCGGAGGACAGGGGATTCACGAGCAGTACGTC. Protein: CASSGGQGIHEQYV.

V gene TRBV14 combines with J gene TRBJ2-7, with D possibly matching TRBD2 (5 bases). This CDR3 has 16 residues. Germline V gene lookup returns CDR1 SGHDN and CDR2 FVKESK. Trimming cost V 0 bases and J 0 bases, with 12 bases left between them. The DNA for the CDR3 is TGTGCCAGCAGCCAAGAATGGAGGACGAGCTCCTACGAGCAGTACGTC. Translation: CASSQEWRTSSYEQYV.

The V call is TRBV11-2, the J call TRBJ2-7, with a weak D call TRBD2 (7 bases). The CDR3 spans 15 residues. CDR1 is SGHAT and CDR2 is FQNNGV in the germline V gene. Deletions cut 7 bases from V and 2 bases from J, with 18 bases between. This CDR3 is CASTPGGGAAYEQYV. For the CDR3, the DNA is TGTGCCAGCACCCCCGGAGGGGGGGCGGCCTACGAGCAGTACGTC.

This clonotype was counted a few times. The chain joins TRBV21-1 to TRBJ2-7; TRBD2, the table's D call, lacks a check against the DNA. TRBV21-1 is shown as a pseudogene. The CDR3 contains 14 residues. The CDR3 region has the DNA TGTGCCCGCACGGCGGGGTCCGCATCCTACGAGCAGTACGTC. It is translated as CARTAGSASYEQYV.

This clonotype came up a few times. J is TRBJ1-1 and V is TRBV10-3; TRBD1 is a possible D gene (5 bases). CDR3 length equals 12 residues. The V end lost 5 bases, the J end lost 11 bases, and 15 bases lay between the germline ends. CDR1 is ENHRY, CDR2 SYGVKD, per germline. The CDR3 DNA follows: TGTGCCATCAGTACTTCAGGGTCGAGCGCTTTCTTT. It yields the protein CAISTSGSSAFF.

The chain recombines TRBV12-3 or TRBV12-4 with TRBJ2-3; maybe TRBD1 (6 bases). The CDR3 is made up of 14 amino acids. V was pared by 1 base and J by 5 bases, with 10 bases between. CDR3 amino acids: CASSLGTGIDTQYF. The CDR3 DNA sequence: TGTGCCAGCAGTTTAGGCACAGGGATAGATACGCAGTATTTT.

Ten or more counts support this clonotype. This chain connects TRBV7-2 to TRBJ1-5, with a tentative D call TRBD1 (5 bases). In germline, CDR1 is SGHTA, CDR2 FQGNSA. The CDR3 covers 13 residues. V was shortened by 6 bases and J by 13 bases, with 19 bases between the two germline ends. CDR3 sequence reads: CASSINSDTLQHF. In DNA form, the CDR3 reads TGTGCCAGCAGTATAAATTCGGACACCCTACAGCATTTT.

CDR3 nucleotides: TGTGCTAGTGGTTTGGTACTGGTGGGCGGCTACACCTTC. Protein sequence: CASGLVLVGGYTF. The chain recombines TRBV12-5 with TRBJ1-2; D remains ambiguous. The CDR3 extends over 13 amino acids. CDR1 and CDR2 (germline): LGHNT, FRNRAP. The V and J ends lost 0 bases and 8 bases respectively, with 10 bases between them. The whole variable domain, filled in from reference TRBV12-5 and TRBJ1-2, reads DARVTQTPRHKVTEMGQEVTMRCQPILGHNTVFWYRQTMMQGLELLAYFRNRAPLDDSGMPKDRFSAEMPDATLATLKIQPSEPRDSAVYFCASGLVLVGGYTFGSGTRLTVV.

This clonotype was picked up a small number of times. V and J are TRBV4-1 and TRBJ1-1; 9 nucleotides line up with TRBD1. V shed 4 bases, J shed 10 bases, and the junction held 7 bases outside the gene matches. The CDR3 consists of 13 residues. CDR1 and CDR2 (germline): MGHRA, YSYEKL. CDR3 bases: TGCGCCAGCAGCCCGACAGGGGGGGAGGCAGCTTTCTTT. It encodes CASSPTGGEAAFF.

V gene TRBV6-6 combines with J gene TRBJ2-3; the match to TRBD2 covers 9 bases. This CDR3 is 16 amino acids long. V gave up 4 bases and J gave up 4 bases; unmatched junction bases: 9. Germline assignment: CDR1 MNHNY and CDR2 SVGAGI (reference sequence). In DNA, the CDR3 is TGTGCCAGCAGTTGGGGTTTTAGCGGGGGTCCAGATACGCAGTATTTT. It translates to CASSWGFSGGPDTQYF.

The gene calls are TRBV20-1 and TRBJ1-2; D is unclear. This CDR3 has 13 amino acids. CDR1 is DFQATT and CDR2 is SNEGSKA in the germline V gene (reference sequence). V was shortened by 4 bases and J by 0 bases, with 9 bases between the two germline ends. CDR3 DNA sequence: TGCAGTGCTAAGAACCCAGCTAACTATGGCTACACCTTC. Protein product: CSAKNPANYGYTF.

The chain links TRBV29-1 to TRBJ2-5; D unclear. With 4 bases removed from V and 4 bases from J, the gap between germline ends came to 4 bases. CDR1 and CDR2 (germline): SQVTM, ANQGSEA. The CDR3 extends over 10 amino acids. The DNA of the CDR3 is TGCAGCGTTGGGTTAGAGACCCAGTACTTC. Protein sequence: CSVGLETQYF.

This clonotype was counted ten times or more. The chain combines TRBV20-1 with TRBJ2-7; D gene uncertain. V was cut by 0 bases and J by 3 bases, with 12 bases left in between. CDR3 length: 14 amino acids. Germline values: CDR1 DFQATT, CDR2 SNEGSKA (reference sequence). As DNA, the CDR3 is TGCAGTGCTAGAGAGGCTATAGGCCGCTACGAGCAGTACTTC. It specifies CSAREAIGRYEQYF.

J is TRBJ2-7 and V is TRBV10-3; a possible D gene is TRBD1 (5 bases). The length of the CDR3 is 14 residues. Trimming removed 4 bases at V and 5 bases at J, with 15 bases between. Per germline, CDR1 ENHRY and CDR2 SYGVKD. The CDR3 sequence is CAISGGRVPHEQYF. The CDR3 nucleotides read TGTGCCATCAGTGGCGGCAGGGTGCCCCACGAGCAGTACTTC.

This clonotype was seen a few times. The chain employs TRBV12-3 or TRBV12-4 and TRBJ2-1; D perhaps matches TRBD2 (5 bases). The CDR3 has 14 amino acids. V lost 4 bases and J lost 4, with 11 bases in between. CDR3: CASSSSIGYNEQFF. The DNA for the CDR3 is TGTGCCAGCAGTTCTAGCATAGGATACAATGAGCAGTTCTTC.

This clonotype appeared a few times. CDR3 bases: TGTGCCAGCAGCCCCACCCAGGGCCCTCAGCCCCAGCATTTT. It yields the protein CASSPTQGPQPQHF. V gene TRBV7-2 combines with J gene TRBJ1-5, with D possibly TRBD1 on 5 matching bases. The CDR3 is 14 residues long. The germline V gene has CDR1 SGHTA and CDR2 FQGNSA. Deletions cut 5 bases from V and 6 bases from J, with 14 bases between.

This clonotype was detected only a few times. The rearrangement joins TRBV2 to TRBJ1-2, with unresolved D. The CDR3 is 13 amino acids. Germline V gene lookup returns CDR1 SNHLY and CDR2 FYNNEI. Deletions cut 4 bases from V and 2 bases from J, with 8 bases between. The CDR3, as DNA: TGTGCCAGCAGTGTTAAACTAAACTATGGCTACACCTTC. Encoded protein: CASSVKLNYGYTF.

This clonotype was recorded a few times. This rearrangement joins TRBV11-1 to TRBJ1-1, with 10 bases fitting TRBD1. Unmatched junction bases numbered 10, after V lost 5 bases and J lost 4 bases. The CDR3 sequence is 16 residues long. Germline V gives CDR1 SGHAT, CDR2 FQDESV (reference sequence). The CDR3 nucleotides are TGTGCCAGCAGCCCCTACCCGGGACAGGGGCGCACTGAAGCTTTCTTT. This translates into CASSPYPGQGRTEAFF. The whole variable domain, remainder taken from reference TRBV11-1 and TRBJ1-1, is EAEVAQSPRYKITEKSQAVAFWCDPISGHATLYWYRQILGQGPELLVQFQDESVVDDSQLPKDRFSAERLKGVDSTLKIQPAELGDSAMYLCASSPYPGQGRTEAFFGQGTRLTVV.

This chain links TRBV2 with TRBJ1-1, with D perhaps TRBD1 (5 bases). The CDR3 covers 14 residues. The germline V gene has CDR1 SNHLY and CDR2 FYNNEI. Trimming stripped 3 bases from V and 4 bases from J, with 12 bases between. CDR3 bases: TGTGCCAGCAGTGACGGCAGGGCTGGCACTGAAGCTTTCTTT. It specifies CASSDGRAGTEAFF.

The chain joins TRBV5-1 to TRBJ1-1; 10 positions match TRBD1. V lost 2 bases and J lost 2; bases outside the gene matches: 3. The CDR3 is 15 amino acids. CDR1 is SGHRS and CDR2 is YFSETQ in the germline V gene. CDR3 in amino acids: CASSFSTGGNTEAFF. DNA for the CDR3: TGCGCCAGCAGCTTTTCGACAGGGGGCAACACTGAAGCTTTCTTT.

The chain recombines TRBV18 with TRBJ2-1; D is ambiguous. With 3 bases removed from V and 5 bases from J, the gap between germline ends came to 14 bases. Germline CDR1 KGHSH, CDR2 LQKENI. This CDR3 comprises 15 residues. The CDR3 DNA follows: TGTGCCAGCTCACCCGCCCGTACGAGCGACAATGAGCAGTTCTTC. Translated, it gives CASSPARTSDNEQFF.

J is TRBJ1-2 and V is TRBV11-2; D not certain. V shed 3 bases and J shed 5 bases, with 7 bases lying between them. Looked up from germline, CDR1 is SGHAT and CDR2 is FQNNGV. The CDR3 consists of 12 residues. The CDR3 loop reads CASSFNSYGYTF. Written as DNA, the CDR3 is TGTGCCAGCAGCTTTAACAGTTATGGCTACACCTTC.

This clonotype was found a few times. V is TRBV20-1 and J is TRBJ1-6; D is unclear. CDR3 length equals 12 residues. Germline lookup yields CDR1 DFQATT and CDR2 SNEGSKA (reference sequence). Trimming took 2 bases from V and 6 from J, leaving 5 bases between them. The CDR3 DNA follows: TGCAGTGCTAGATCTGTTAATTCACCCCTCCACTTT. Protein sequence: CSARSVNSPLHF.

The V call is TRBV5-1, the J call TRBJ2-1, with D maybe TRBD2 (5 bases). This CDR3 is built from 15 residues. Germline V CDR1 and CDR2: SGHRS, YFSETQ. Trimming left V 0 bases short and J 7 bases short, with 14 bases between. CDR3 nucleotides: TGCGCCAGCAGCTTGGGTGCGGACTCACGTAATGAGCAGTTCTTC. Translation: CASSLGADSRNEQFF.

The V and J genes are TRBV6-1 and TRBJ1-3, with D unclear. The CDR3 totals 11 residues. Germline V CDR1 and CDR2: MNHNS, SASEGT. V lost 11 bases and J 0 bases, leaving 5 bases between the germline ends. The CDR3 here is CAGHSGNTIYF. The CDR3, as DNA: TGTGCCGGTCACTCTGGAAACACCATATATTTT.

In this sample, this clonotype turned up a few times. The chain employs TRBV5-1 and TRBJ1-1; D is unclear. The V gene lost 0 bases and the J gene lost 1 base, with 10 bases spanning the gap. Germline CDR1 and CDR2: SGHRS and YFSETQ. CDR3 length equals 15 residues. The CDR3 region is CASSLEARQNTEAFF. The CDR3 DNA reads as TGCGCCAGCAGCTTGGAGGCACGGCAGAACACTGAAGCTTTCTTT.